These T cell receptor beta chains were read from a single sample in a study of control samples from healthy donors and cancer patients. Clones were sequenced by immunoSEQ multiplex PCR, and TCRdb holds only the in-frame ones, with some missing. The sample lists 120,000 to 150,000 clones, about 85% occurring once. Material for sequencing was blood. These receptors were collected from a woman in her 30s in good health. Each CDR3 is given with its conserved first and last residue. The order of the fields is clone size, V gene, J gene, D gene, CDR3 DNA, CDR3 protein. D genes are given only for firm matches. Clone size is not always given. Where it is, it says once, few, many or a class for expanded clones.

clone size: NA
V gene: TRBV19
J gene: TRBJ1-5
D gene: TRBD1
CDR3 DNA: TGTGCCAGTAGTATGTCGGGACAGGTCGGTCAGCCCCAGCATTTT
CDR3 protein: CASSMSGQVGQPQHF

clone size: few
V gene: TRBV3-1/TRBV3-2
J gene: TRBJ2-7
D gene: NA
CDR3 DNA: TGTGCCAGCAGCTCCCCATTGGGGGGAGCCGAGCAGTACTTC
CDR3 protein: CASSSPLGGAEQYF

clone size: NA
V gene: TRBV13
J gene: TRBJ2-3
D gene: TRBD1
CDR3 DNA: TGTGCCAGCAGCTCGAGGGGGACAGGGGGCACAGATACGCAGTATTTT
CDR3 protein: CASSSRGTGGTDTQYF

clone size: NA
V gene: TRBV3-1/TRBV3-2
J gene: TRBJ1-2
D gene: NA
CDR3 DNA: TGTGCCAGCAGCCAGGAGGGCGGCTACACCTTC
CDR3 protein: CASSQEGGYTF

clone size: NA
V gene: TRBV6-5
J gene: TRBJ2-7
D gene: NA
CDR3 DNA: TGTGCCAGCAGCCACCAGGCTAACGAGCAGTACTTC
CDR3 protein: CASSHQANEQYF

clone size: NA
V gene: TRBV7-8
J gene: TRBJ1-5
D gene: NA
CDR3 DNA: TGTGCCAGCAGCTTAGTAGGGACACAGAGTCAGCCCCAGCATTTT
CDR3 protein: CASSLVGTQSQPQHF

clone size: once
V gene: TRBV24-1
J gene: TRBJ2-1
D gene: NA
CDR3 DNA: TGTGCCACCAACCTCGGAGGAGGCAATGAGCAGTTCTTC
CDR3 protein: CATNLGGGNEQFF

clone size: NA
V gene: TRBV24-1
J gene: TRBJ2-7
D gene: TRBD2
CDR3 DNA: TGTGCCACCAGTGCTAGCGGATCCTCCTACGAGCAGTACTTC
CDR3 protein: CATSASGSSYEQYF

clone size: NA
V gene: TRBV30
J gene: TRBJ2-3
D gene: NA
CDR3 DNA: TGTGCCTGGACGGGGGCCGGGATCACAGATACGCAGTATTTT
CDR3 protein: CAWTGAGITDTQYF

clone size: NA
V gene: TRBV19
J gene: TRBJ2-7
D gene: NA
CDR3 DNA: TGTGCCAGTAGTATTGGGGCGAGGGACACCTACGAGCAGTACTTC
CDR3 protein: CASSIGARDTYEQYF

clone size: NA
V gene: TRBV19
J gene: TRBJ1-4
D gene: TRBD1
CDR3 DNA: TGTGCCAGTAGTGTCCGCGGCGGACAGGGGGCTAGTAATGAAAAACTGTTTTTT
CDR3 protein: CASSVRGGQGASNEKLFF

clone size: NA
V gene: TRBV29-1
J gene: TRBJ1-3
D gene: NA
CDR3 DNA: TGCAGCGTGGCCGGGACACAGATTGGAAACACCATATATTTT
CDR3 protein: CSVAGTQIGNTIYF

clone size: NA
V gene: TRBV7-2
J gene: TRBJ2-3
D gene: NA
CDR3 DNA: TGTGCCAGCTCCCCCCCCGGAGCGATAAGAGATACGCAGTATTTT
CDR3 protein: CASSPPGAIRDTQYF

clone size: NA
V gene: TRBV20-1
J gene: TRBJ1-1
D gene: NA
CDR3 DNA: TGCAGTGTCGCGCCAAGGACTGAAGCTTTCTTT
CDR3 protein: CSVAPRTEAFF

clone size: NA
V gene: TRBV20-1
J gene: TRBJ1-1
D gene: NA
CDR3 DNA: TGCAGTGCGCCCCCGAGTACTGAAGCTTTCTTT
CDR3 protein: CSAPPSTEAFF

clone size: NA
V gene: TRBV2
J gene: TRBJ1-6
D gene: NA
CDR3 DNA: TGTGCCAGCAACCTCAGGGGCAGTAATTCACCCCTCCACTTT
CDR3 protein: CASNLRGSNSPLHF

clone size: NA
V gene: TRBV2
J gene: TRBJ2-3
D gene: TRBD1
CDR3 DNA: TGTGCCAGCAGGGAACAGGGGATTGCCGCAGATACGCAGTATTTT
CDR3 protein: CASREQGIAADTQYF

clone size: NA
V gene: TRBV2
J gene: TRBJ1-4
D gene: NA
CDR3 DNA: TGTGCCAGCAGTGAGGGGCGGTCTGGGGAACTGTTTTTT
CDR3 protein: CASSEGRSGELFF

clone size: NA
V gene: TRBV25-1
J gene: TRBJ1-5
D gene: NA
CDR3 DNA: TGTGCCAGCAGTCAATCAGGGGTATTCGGCAATCAGCCCCAGCATTTT
CDR3 protein: CASSQSGVFGNQPQHF

clone size: NA
V gene: TRBV11-2
J gene: TRBJ2-5
D gene: TRBD2
CDR3 DNA: TGTGCCAGCAGCTCCAGCGGGAGCCCAGAGACCCAGTACTTC
CDR3 protein: CASSSSGSPETQYF

clone size: NA
V gene: TRBV19
J gene: TRBJ2-1
D gene: TRBD2
CDR3 DNA: TGTGCCAGTAGTATTGAAGATAGCGGGAGGAATGAGCAGTTCTTC
CDR3 protein: CASSIEDSGRNEQFF

clone size: NA
V gene: TRBV5-6
J gene: TRBJ2-1
D gene: NA
CDR3 DNA: TGTGCCAGCAGCCCCAATCCGAACTCCTACAATGAGCAGTTCTTC
CDR3 protein: CASSPNPNSYNEQFF

clone size: NA
V gene: TRBV29-1
J gene: TRBJ2-7
D gene: NA
CDR3 DNA: TGCAGCGTTGCCCCGGCGGCGGGGTACGAGCAGTACTTC
CDR3 protein: CSVAPAAGYEQYF

clone size: once
V gene: TRBV5-1
J gene: TRBJ1-1
D gene: NA
CDR3 DNA: TGCGCCAGCAGCTTGGGACAGACGAACACTGAAGCTTTCTTT
CDR3 protein: CASSLGQTNTEAFF

clone size: NA
V gene: TRBV30
J gene: TRBJ2-5
D gene: NA
CDR3 DNA: TGTGCCTGGAACAGGGTGGCCGAGACCCAGTACTTC
CDR3 protein: CAWNRVAETQYF

clone size: once
V gene: TRBV9
J gene: TRBJ2-3
D gene: NA
CDR3 DNA: TGTGCCAGCAGCGCCCGACTTGACTCGAGCACAGATACGCAGTATTTT
CDR3 protein: CASSARLDSSTDTQYF

clone size: few
V gene: TRBV21-1
J gene: TRBJ2-7
D gene: NA
CDR3 DNA: TGTGCCAGCAGCGGGACGGGACAGGGGAAGCGGGAGGCCACCTACGAGCAGTACTTC
CDR3 protein: CASSGTGQGKREATYEQYF

clone size: NA
V gene: TRBV9
J gene: TRBJ2-7
D gene: NA
CDR3 DNA: TGTGCCAGCAGCGCAATTGAGGGTGTGGGCTACGAGCAGTACTTC
CDR3 protein: CASSAIEGVGYEQYF

clone size: NA
V gene: TRBV5-1
J gene: TRBJ1-6
D gene: NA
CDR3 DNA: TGCGCCAGCAGCTTGGCGTCGGGAGATAATTCACCCCTCCACTTT
CDR3 protein: CASSLASGDNSPLHF

clone size: once
V gene: TRBV13
J gene: TRBJ1-2
D gene: NA
CDR3 DNA: TGTGCCAGCAGCGAACGGCCCGGGCGCGGCTATGGCTACACCTTC
CDR3 protein: CASSERPGRGYGYTF

clone size: NA
V gene: TRBV4-1
J gene: TRBJ1-2
D gene: TRBD1
CDR3 DNA: TGCGCCAGCAGCCAAGTTACAGGGGCGCCAGCTAACTATGGCTACACCTTC
CDR3 protein: CASSQVTGAPANYGYTF

clone size: few
V gene: TRBV5-1
J gene: TRBJ1-1
D gene: NA
CDR3 DNA: TGCGCCAGCAGCTTGCGCGGGAGTGAGACTGAAGCTTTCTTT
CDR3 protein: CASSLRGSETEAFF

clone size: NA
V gene: TRBV11-1
J gene: TRBJ2-1
D gene: NA
CDR3 DNA: TGTGCCAGCAGCCGGGACCCCGGAGGGCGCAATGAGCAGTTCTTC
CDR3 protein: CASSRDPGGRNEQFF

clone size: NA
V gene: TRBV25-1
J gene: TRBJ2-1
D gene: TRBD1
CDR3 DNA: TGTGCCAGCAGTGAGTTTGGGGGACAGGGTGTCTATGAGCAGTTCTTC
CDR3 protein: CASSEFGGQGVYEQFF

clone size: NA
V gene: TRBV7-9
J gene: TRBJ1-2
D gene: TRBD1
CDR3 DNA: TGTGCCAGCAGCACCAGGGGGAACCAGGGCGCCGCCAAGGGCTACACCTTC
CDR3 protein: CASSTRGNQGAAKGYTF

clone size: few
V gene: TRBV3-1/TRBV3-2
J gene: TRBJ1-1
D gene: TRBD1
CDR3 DNA: TGTGCCAGCCTCGGTCGGACAGGGGGCGCGGCTGAAGCTTTCTTT
CDR3 protein: CASLGRTGGAAEAFF

clone size: NA
V gene: TRBV6-5
J gene: TRBJ1-1
D gene: NA
CDR3 DNA: TGTGCCAGCAGTTATTACGGGGGGGTGGACACTGAAGCTTTCTTT
CDR3 protein: CASSYYGGVDTEAFF

clone size: NA
V gene: TRBV15
J gene: TRBJ2-3
D gene: NA
CDR3 DNA: TGTGCCACCAGCAGAGTTGGAGGTTCCGATACGCAGTATTTT
CDR3 protein: CATSRVGGSDTQYF

clone size: NA
V gene: TRBV20-1
J gene: TRBJ1-5
D gene: NA
CDR3 DNA: TGCAGTGCTAGTCCTCGGCAGGTTAGCAATCAGCCCCAGCATTTT
CDR3 protein: CSASPRQVSNQPQHF

clone size: NA
V gene: TRBV5-6
J gene: TRBJ2-1
D gene: TRBD1
CDR3 DNA: TGTGCCAGCAGCTTTAGGACAGGGAGGAGGAATGAGCAGTTCTTC
CDR3 protein: CASSFRTGRRNEQFF

clone size: NA
V gene: TRBV6-5
J gene: TRBJ1-2
D gene: NA
CDR3 DNA: TGTGCCAGCACCCTACAGGGTACTAACTATGGCTACACCTTC
CDR3 protein: CASTLQGTNYGYTF

clone size: NA
V gene: TRBV6-5
J gene: TRBJ2-7
D gene: TRBD2
CDR3 DNA: TGTGCCAGCAGTTTGGGACTAGCGTTCGTGGGCGAGCAGTACTTC
CDR3 protein: CASSLGLAFVGEQYF

clone size: NA
V gene: TRBV7-9
J gene: TRBJ1-5
D gene: TRBD1
CDR3 DNA: TGTGCCAGCAGTCCCGGGACAGGGGATCGGCCCCAGCATTTT
CDR3 protein: CASSPGTGDRPQHF

clone size: NA
V gene: TRBV27
J gene: TRBJ1-5
D gene: TRBD1
CDR3 DNA: TGTGCCAGCCACCGACAGGGGCCTATCAATCAGCCCCAGCATTTT
CDR3 protein: CASHRQGPINQPQHF

clone size: NA
V gene: TRBV19
J gene: TRBJ1-5
D gene: TRBD1
CDR3 DNA: TGTGCCAGTAGTATCGACAGGGACCTGAGCAATCAGCCCCAGCATTTT
CDR3 protein: CASSIDRDLSNQPQHF

clone size: NA
V gene: TRBV5-6
J gene: TRBJ2-5
D gene: NA
CDR3 DNA: TGTGCCAGCAGCTTAGAAGACATCCAAGAGACCCAGTACTTC
CDR3 protein: CASSLEDIQETQYF

clone size: NA
V gene: TRBV19
J gene: TRBJ2-1
D gene: TRBD2
CDR3 DNA: TGTGCCAGTAGATCTAGCGGGAGATCCTACAATGAGCAGTTCTTC
CDR3 protein: CASRSSGRSYNEQFF

clone size: NA
V gene: TRBV5-1
J gene: TRBJ1-2
D gene: NA
CDR3 DNA: TGCGCCAGCAGCCCGGGGACAAGCGATCGTGGCTACACCTTC
CDR3 protein: CASSPGTSDRGYTF